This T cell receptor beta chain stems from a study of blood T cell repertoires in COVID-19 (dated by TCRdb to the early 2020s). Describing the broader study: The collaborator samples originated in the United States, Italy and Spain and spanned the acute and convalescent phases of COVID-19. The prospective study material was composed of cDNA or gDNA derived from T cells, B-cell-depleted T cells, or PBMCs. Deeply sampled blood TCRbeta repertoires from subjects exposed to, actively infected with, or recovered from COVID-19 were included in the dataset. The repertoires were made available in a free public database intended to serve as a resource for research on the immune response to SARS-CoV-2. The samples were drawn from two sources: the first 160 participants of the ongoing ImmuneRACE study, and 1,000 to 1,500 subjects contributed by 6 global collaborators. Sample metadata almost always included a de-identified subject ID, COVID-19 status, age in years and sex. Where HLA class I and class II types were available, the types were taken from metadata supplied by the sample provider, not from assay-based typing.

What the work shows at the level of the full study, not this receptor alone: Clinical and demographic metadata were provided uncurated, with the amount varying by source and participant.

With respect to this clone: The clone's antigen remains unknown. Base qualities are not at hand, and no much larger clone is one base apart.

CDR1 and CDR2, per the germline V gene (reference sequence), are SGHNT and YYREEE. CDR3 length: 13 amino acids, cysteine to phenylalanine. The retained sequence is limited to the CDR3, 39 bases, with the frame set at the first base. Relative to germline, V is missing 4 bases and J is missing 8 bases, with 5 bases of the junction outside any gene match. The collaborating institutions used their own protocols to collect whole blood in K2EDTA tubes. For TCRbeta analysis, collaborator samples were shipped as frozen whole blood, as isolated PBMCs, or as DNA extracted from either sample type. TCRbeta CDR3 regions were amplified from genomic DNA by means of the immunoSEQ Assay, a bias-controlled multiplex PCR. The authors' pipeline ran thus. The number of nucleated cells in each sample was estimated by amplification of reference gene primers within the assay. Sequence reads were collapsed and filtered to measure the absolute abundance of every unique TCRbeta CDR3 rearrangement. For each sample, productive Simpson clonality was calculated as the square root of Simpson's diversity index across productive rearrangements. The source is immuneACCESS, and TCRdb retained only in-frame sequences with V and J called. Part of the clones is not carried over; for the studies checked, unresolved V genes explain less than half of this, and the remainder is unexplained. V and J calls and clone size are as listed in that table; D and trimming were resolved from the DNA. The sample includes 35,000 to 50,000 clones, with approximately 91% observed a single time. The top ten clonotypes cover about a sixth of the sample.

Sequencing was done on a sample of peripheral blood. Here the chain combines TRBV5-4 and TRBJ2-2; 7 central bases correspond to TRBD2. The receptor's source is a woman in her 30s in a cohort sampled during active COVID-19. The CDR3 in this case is CASSPKAGGELFF. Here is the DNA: TGTGCCAGCAGCCCGAAAGCGGGAGGGGAGCTGTTTTTT.